The 3 T cell receptor beta chains below come from one sample, sequenced in a study of T cell repertoires in cytomegalovirus infection. Their cognate antigens are unknown. MiXCR, run by TCRdb on the reads, gives a single entry per CDR3 protein. The table lists approximately 500,000 distinct CDR3 sequences, around a third of them singletons. The sequencing used cultured PBMCs, collected from culture after CMV antigen stimulation. The receptors here all came from a human donor in good health (CMV status not recorded). Some clones in this sample may be carry-over from other donors' samples.

CDR3 DNA sequence: TGCAGTGCCATGCCTAGGCGGTACCAAGAGACCCAGTACTTC. It codes for CSAMPRRYQETQYF. The rearrangement uses TRBV20-1 and TRBJ2-5, with D hard to call. The CDR3 is made up of 14 amino acids. Germline loops: CDR1 DFQATT, CDR2 SNEGSKA (reference sequence). V gave up 6 bases and J gave up 0 bases, with 14 bases separating them.

In this sample, this clonotype turned up a few times. The chain combines TRBV7-9 with TRBJ2-3, with 14 bases matching TRBD2. The length of the CDR3 is 16 residues. CDR1 and CDR2 from the germline V gene are SEHNR and FQNEAQ (reference sequence). The J segment lost 4 bases and the V segment lost 5 bases, leaving 5 bases of the junction unmatched. CDR3 residues: CASSPSGLAGADTQYF. The CDR3 coding sequence is TGTGCCAGCAGCCCCTCGGGACTAGCGGGGGCAGATACGCAGTATTTT.

The CDR3 sequence: CASSLGRGGRRDTQYF. The CDR3 DNA sequence: TGTGCCAGCAGCTTAGGTCGGGGCGGGAGAAGGGATACGCAGTATTTT. The V and J genes are TRBV7-2 and TRBJ2-3; 7 bases are shared with TRBD2. The V gene's germline CDR1 is SGHTA and CDR2 FQGNSA. Trimming took 1 base from V and 6 from J; bases not matched to a gene: 10. This CDR3 is 16 amino acids long. The variable domain in full, completed from reference TRBV7-2 and TRBJ2-3, reads GAGVSQSPSNKVTEKGKDVELRCDPISGHTALYWYRQSLGQGLEFLIYFQGNSAPDKSGLPSDRFSAERTGGSVSTLTIQRTQQEDSAVYLCASSLGRGGRRDTQYFGPGTRLTVL.